The 4 T cell receptor beta chains reported below all come from one sample, sequenced in a study of blood T cells in healthy people across ages. With a J-beta primer mix and a sample-barcoded 5' primer, a second PCR ran roughly 7 to 11 cycles. TCRdb re-called the 5' RACE reads through MiXCR, storing one row per CDR3 protein. The sample lists 1 million or so distinct CDR3 sequences, 25% occurring once. These data were also filed under a second study, of T cells of mothers and their children.

The sample was blood. These TCRs come from a girl aged 2-10 years in good health.

Concerning this clonotype: Without the conserved terminal phenylalanine or tryptophan, this CDR3 likely stems from a read error. It is unclear where the CDR3 begins or ends on the DNA, so no DNA is shown, and the CDR3 is as TCRdb lists it. The V gene is TRBV7-2, the J gene TRBJ2-7; the table's D call of TRBD2 was not tested on the DNA. The CDR3 is 13 residues long, ends included. Germline values: CDR1 SGHTA, CDR2 FQGNSA. The CDR3 region is CASSSSIGRYQSL.

This clonotype was counted between two and nine times. The V gene is TRBV25-1, the J gene TRBJ2-5; D is perhaps TRBD1 (5 bases). The CDR3 covers 14 residues. The V gene's germline CDR1 is MGHDK and CDR2 SYGVNS. V shed 5 bases and J shed 4 bases, with 14 bases lying between them. For the CDR3, the DNA is TGTGCCAGCAGTAGGGCAGGGATCACAGAGACCCAGTACTTC. This sequence encodes CASSRAGITETQYF.

The chain has TRBV20-1 and TRBJ2-1; D might be TRBD1 (6 bases). The J call may be incorrect, as the DNA end agrees better with TRBJ2-5. The CDR3 runs to 13 residues. Germline V gene lookup returns CDR1 DFQATT and CDR2 SNEGSKA (reference sequence). CDR3 in DNA: TGCAGTGCTAGAGTCCAGGGGCCGGAGACCCAGTACTTC. Translating it yields CSARVQGPETQYF.

This clonotype was found a few times. V usage is TRBV28 and J usage is TRBJ2-3; D is tentatively TRBD1 or TRBD2 (5 bases each). This CDR3 region has 13 residues. Germline V lookup: CDR1 MDHEN, CDR2 SYDVKM. V was trimmed by 8 bases and J by 0 bases, leaving 9 bases between them. Here the CDR3 DNA reads TGTGCCAGCTCCGGGGCTAGCACAGATACGCAGTATTTT. Its translation: CASSGASTDTQYF.